The rows below give T cell receptor beta chains drawn from one sample of a study of radiotherapy plus CTLA-4 blockade in lung cancer. Using immunoSEQ multiplex PCR, the repertoire was profiled, and TCRdb retains in-frame clones only, with some absent. This table has around 85,000 clones, around 86% appearing once. This specimen was peripheral blood, taken from a patient treated with radiotherapy plus ipilimumab. The receptors derive from a human donor with non-small cell lung cancer who had a partial response to radiotherapy plus ipilimumab. Both conserved end residues are part of each CDR3. D genes are given only for firm matches. Clone size appears in some rows only: once, few, many, or a class for an expanded clone.

J	D	V	size	CDR3	DNA
TRBJ1-5	NA	TRBV11-2	NA	CASSPQQGQPQHF	TGTGCCAGCAGCCCTCAACAGGGTCAGCCCCAGCATTTT
TRBJ2-3	NA	TRBV18	NA	CASSPPDLFTDTQYF	TGTGCCAGCTCACCCCCAGACTTATTCACAGATACGCAGTATTTT
TRBJ2-7	NA	TRBV6-6	NA	CATQGFAYEQYF	TGTGCCACTCAGGGGTTCGCGTACGAGCAGTACTTC
TRBJ1-1	TRBD1	TRBV28	few	CASGTGTGYLNTEAFF	TGTGCCAGCGGTACCGGGACAGGATATCTGAACACTGAAGCTTTCTTT
TRBJ2-7	TRBD2	TRBV10-3	NA	CATGTSRYYEQYF	TGTGCCACCGGGACTAGCAGATATTACGAGCAGTACTTC
TRBJ2-1	NA	TRBV10-3	NA	CAIRGTDNEQFF	TGTGCCATCAGGGGGACTGACAATGAGCAGTTCTTC
TRBJ1-3	NA	TRBV18	few	CASSPPGGDSGNTIYF	TGTGCCAGCTCCCCTCCCGGCGGCGACTCCGGAAACACCATATATTTT
TRBJ2-5	TRBD2	TRBV5-4	NA	CASSSGLAGETQYF	TGTGCCAGCAGCTCAGGACTAGCAGGGGAGACCCAGTACTTC
TRBJ1-5	NA	TRBV28	NA	CASSLSGAPQHF	TGTGCCAGCAGTTTATCAGGGGCCCCCCAGCATTTT
TRBJ1-2	TRBD1	TRBV28	NA	CASSLTGDGYTF	TGTGCCAGCAGTTTAACAGGGGATGGCTACACCTTC
TRBJ1-5	TRBD1	TRBV5-1	NA	CASSRTGDSNQPQHF	TGCGCCAGCAGCCGGACAGGGGATAGCAATCAGCCCCAGCATTTT
TRBJ1-2	NA	TRBV7-3	NA	CASSLVGTENYGYTF	TGTGCCAGCAGCTTAGTAGGGACTGAGAACTATGGCTACACCTTC
TRBJ1-5	NA	TRBV18	few	CASSPRAAQPQHF	TGTGCCAGCTCACCACGGGCTGCTCAGCCCCAGCATTTT
TRBJ1-1	TRBD1	TRBV5-1	NA	CASSSRTGSGGEAFF	TGCGCCAGCAGTAGTCGGACAGGTTCCGGGGGTGAAGCTTTCTTT
TRBJ2-1	TRBD1	TRBV30	NA	CAWSYEDRTSLLSYNEQFF	TGTGCCTGGAGCTACGAGGACAGGACCTCTCTCTTGTCCTACAATGAGCAGTTCTTC
TRBJ2-1	NA	TRBV2	NA	CASSEALPAGDEQFF	TGTGCCAGCAGTGAAGCGCTTCCGGCAGGGGATGAGCAGTTCTTC
TRBJ1-1	TRBD1	TRBV27	NA	CASSLSTGGLNTEAFF	TGTGCCAGCAGTTTATCAACAGGGGGGCTGAACACTGAAGCTTTCTTT
TRBJ1-5	NA	TRBV19	NA	CASSHRQYNQPQHF	TGTGCCAGTAGTCACCGACAGTACAATCAGCCCCAGCATTTT
TRBJ2-1	TRBD2	TRBV11-3	NA	CASSLGLAGGLARNEQFF	TGTGCCAGCAGCCTGGGACTAGCGGGAGGGCTAGCCCGAAATGAGCAGTTCTTC
TRBJ1-3	TRBD1	TRBV7-9	NA	CASSPQGVSGNTIYF	TGTGCCAGCAGCCCCCAGGGGGTCTCTGGAAACACCATATATTTT
TRBJ2-7	TRBD1	TRBV11-2	NA	CASSSPGQGNEQYF	TGTGCCAGCAGCTCACCGGGACAGGGAAACGAGCAGTACTTC
TRBJ1-5	TRBD1	TRBV6-5	NA	CASRRTGNQPQHF	TGTGCCAGCAGGCGGACAGGGAACCAGCCCCAGCATTTT
TRBJ1-6	TRBD1	TRBV9	once	CASSVGTGGVPLHF	TGTGCCAGCAGCGTAGGCACAGGGGGCGTCCCCCTCCACTTT
TRBJ2-2	NA	TRBV6-5	NA	CASSDSSAGELFF	TGTGCCAGCAGTGACTCCTCAGCCGGGGAGCTGTTTTTT
TRBJ1-5	TRBD1	TRBV6-1	NA	CASSGQGEYQPQHF	TGTGCCAGCAGTGGACAGGGGGAATACCAGCCCCAGCATTTT
TRBJ1-5	NA	TRBV11-2	NA	CASSFNSNQPQHF	TGTGCCAGCAGCTTTAATAGCAATCAGCCCCAGCATTTT
TRBJ2-7	NA	TRBV6-6	NA	CASSTGQIYEQYF	TGTGCCAGCAGTACAGGACAGATTTACGAGCAGTACTTC